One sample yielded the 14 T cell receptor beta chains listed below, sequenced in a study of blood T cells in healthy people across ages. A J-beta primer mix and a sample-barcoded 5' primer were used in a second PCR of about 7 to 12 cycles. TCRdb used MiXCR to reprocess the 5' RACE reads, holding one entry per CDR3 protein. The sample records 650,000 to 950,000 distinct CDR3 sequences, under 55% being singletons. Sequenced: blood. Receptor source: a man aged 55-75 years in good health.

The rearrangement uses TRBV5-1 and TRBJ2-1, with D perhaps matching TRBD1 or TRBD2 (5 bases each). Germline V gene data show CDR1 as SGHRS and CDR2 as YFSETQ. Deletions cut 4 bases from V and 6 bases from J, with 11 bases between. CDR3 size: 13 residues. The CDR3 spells CASSMRGGNEQFF. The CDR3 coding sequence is TGCGCCAGCAGCATGAGGGGTGGCAATGAGCAGTTCTTC.

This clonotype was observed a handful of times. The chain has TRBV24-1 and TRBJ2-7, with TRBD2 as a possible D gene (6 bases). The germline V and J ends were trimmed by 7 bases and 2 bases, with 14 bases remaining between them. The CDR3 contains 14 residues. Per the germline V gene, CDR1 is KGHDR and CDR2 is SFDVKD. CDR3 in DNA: TGTGCCACCAGCCGCGGAGGGGAAGCCTACGAGCAGTACTTC. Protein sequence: CATSRGGEAYEQYF.

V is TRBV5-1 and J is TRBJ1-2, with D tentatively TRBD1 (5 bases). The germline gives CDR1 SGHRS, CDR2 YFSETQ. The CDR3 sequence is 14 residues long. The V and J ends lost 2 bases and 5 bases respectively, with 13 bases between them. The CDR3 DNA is TGCGCCAGCAGCTTATCCGGGACGGATTATGGCTACACCTTC. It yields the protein CASSLSGTDYGYTF.

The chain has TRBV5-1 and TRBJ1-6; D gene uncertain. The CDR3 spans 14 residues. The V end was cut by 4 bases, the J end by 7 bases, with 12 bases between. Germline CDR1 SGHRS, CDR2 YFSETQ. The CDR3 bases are TGCGCCAGCAGCCCTAGACCCGAAAATTCACCCCTCCACTTT. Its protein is CASSPRPENSPLHF.

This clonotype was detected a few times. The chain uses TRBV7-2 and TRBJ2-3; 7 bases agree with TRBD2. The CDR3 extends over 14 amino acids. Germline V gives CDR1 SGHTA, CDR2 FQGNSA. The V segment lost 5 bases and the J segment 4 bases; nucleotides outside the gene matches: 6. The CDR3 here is CASSRGRGADTQYF. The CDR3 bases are TGTGCCAGCAGCCGTGGCCGGGGGGCAGATACGCAGTATTTT.

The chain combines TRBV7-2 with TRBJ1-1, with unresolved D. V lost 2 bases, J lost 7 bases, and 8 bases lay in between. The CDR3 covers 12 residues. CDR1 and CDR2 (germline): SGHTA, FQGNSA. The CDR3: CASSLYRNEAFF. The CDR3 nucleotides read TGTGCCAGCAGCTTATACAGAAATGAAGCTTTCTTT.

CDR3 residues: CASSPGRTRADTQYF. In DNA, the CDR3 is TGTGCCAGCAGTCCAGGCAGAACTAGAGCAGATACGCAGTATTTT. The J gene is TRBJ2-3, the V gene TRBV12-3 or TRBV12-4, with D tentatively TRBD2 (5 bases). This CDR3 has 15 residues. V lost 5 bases, J lost 4 bases, and 16 bases lay in between.

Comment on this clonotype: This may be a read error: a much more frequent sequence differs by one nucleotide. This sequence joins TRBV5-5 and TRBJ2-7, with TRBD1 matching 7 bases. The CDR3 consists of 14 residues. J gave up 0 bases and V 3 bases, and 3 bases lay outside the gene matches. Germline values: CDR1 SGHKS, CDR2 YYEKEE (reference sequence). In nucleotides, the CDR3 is TGTGCCAGCAGCTCGACAGGGAACTCCTACGAGCAGTACTTC. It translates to CASSSTGNSYEQYF.

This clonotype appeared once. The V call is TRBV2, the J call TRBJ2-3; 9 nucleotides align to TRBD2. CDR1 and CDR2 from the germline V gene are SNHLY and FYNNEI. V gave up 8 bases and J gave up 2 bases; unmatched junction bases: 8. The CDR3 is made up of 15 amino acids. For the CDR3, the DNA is TGTGCCAGCGACTCGACTAGCGGATACACAGATACGCAGTATTTT. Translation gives CASDSTSGYTDTQYF.

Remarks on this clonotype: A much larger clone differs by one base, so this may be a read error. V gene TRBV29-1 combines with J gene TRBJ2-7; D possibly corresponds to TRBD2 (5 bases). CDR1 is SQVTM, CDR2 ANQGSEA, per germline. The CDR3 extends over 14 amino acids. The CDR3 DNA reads TGCAGCGTCCCCACTGGGGAGCGTTCCTACGGGCAGTACTTC. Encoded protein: CSVPTGERSYGQYF.

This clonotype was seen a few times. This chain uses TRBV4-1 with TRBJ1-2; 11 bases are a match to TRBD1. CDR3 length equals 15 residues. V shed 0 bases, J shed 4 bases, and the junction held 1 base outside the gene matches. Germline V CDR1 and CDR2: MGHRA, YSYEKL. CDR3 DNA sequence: TGCGCCAGCAGCCAAGAGGGGACAGGGGGCTATGGCTACACCTTC. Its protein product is CASSQEGTGGYGYTF.

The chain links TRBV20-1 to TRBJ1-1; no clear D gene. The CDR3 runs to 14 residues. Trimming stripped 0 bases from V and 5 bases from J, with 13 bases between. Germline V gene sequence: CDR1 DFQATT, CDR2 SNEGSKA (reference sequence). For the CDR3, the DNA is TGCAGTGCTAGAGATATCGACGGTCGGACTGAAGCTTTCTTT. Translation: CSARDIDGRTEAFF.

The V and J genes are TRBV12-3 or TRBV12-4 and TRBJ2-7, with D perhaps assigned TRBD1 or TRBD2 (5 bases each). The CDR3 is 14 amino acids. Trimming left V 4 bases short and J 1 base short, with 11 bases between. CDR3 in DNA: TGTGCCAGCAGTTGGGGGTGGGGTTCCTACGAGCAGTACTTC. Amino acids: CASSWGWGSYEQYF.

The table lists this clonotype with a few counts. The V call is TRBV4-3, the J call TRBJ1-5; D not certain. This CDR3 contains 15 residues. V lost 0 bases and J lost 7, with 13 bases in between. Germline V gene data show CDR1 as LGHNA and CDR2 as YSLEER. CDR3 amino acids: CASSQEPGSKQPQHF. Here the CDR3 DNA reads TGCGCCAGCAGCCAAGAACCGGGTTCGAAGCAGCCCCAGCATTTT.